These 23 T cell receptor beta chains came from one sample sequenced in a study of cytomegalovirus exposure and HLA in healthy donors. 60 Vbeta and 13 Jbeta primers were used in PCR. Profiling relied on immunoSEQ multiplex PCR, and the TCRdb table lists in-frame clones only, not all of them. The table lists 200,000 to 250,000 clones, 76% of them singletons. The sample consisted of PBMCs. These receptors were obtained from a man younger than 30 in good health and CMV-seronegative.

The rearrangement joins TRBV2 to TRBJ2-7; possibly TRBD1 for D (6 bases). Trimming took off 8 bases at V and 2 bases at J, with 16 bases between the two ends. The CDR3 length is 14 residues. The germline gives CDR1 SNHLY, CDR2 FYNNEI. The chain's CDR3 is CASLTDSRPYEQYF. In nucleotides, the CDR3 is TGTGCCAGCCTCACGGACAGTCGACCCTACGAGCAGTACTTC.

The chain employs TRBV2 and TRBJ2-7; 9 bases map to TRBD1. The CDR3 totals 15 residues. J gave up 4 bases and V 5 bases, and 9 bases lay outside the gene matches. Germline V gives CDR1 SNHLY, CDR2 FYNNEI. The CDR3 nucleotides read TGTGCCAGCAGTTTTCCCGGGACAGGGCGATACGAGCAGTACTTC. Protein sequence: CASSFPGTGRYEQYF.

This clone was found a few times. The chain joins TRBV29-1 to TRBJ1-5; D possibly corresponds to TRBD1 (6 bases). The CDR3 extends over 14 amino acids. The V end lost 5 bases, the J end lost 2 bases, and 13 bases lay between the germline ends. Germline V gene data show CDR1 as SQVTM and CDR2 as ANQGSEA. In DNA form, the CDR3 reads TGCAGCGTTCTACAGGGCTTCGGCAATCAGCCCCAGCATTTT. Its protein is CSVLQGFGNQPQHF.

This chain uses TRBV27 with TRBJ1-5; maybe TRBD1 (6 bases). Germline CDR1 reads MNHEY; CDR2 reads SMNVEV (reference sequence). This CDR3 has 16 amino acids. Trimming removed 6 bases at V and 0 bases at J, with 15 bases between. CDR3 nucleotides: TGTGCCAGCAGGCCAATACAGGGTGGTAGCAATCAGCCCCAGCATTTT. It encodes CASRPIQGGSNQPQHF.

This clone showed up just a few times. The V gene is TRBV5-1, the J gene TRBJ1-3, with no clear D. CDR3 length: 13 amino acids. Germline loops: CDR1 SGHRS, CDR2 YFSETQ. The V and J ends lost 3 bases and 0 bases respectively, with 4 bases between them. CDR3 coding DNA: TGCGCCAGCAGCTGGCACTCTGGAAACACCATATATTTT. Protein sequence: CASSWHSGNTIYF.

This chain uses TRBV27 with TRBJ2-1; maybe TRBD2 (5 bases). Germline V lookup: CDR1 MNHEY, CDR2 SMNVEV (reference sequence). The CDR3 has 14 amino acids. Trimming took off 0 bases at V and 9 bases at J, with 12 bases between the two ends. The CDR3 sequence: CASSLSSSGIEQFF. DNA of the CDR3: TGTGCCAGCAGTTTATCGTCGTCGGGGATTGAGCAGTTCTTC.

The rearrangement joins TRBV10-3 to TRBJ2-2, with 8 bases matching TRBD2. CDR1 and CDR2 from the germline V gene are ENHRY and SYGVKD. V dropped 9 bases and J dropped 7; count of bases not matched to a gene: 7. The CDR3 runs to 13 residues. The CDR3 spells CAISGTHGGELFF. The DNA of the CDR3 is TGTGCCATTAGCGGGACCCACGGCGGGGAGCTGTTTTTT.

The V and J genes are TRBV29-1 and TRBJ1-1; D is perhaps TRBD1 (5 bases). Germline V gene lookup returns CDR1 SQVTM and CDR2 ANQGSEA. The CDR3 extends over 14 amino acids. The V end lost 4 bases, the J end lost 0 bases, and 12 bases lay between the germline ends. The CDR3 protein is CSVGMTVMNTEAFF. The CDR3 nucleotides read TGCAGCGTTGGGATGACAGTAATGAACACTGAAGCTTTCTTT.

V is TRBV19 and J is TRBJ1-2; D remains unclear. The germline CDR1 and CDR2 sequences are LNHDA and SQIVND (reference sequence). The CDR3 length is 12 residues. The germline V and J ends were trimmed by 5 bases and 1 base, with 5 bases remaining between them. The CDR3 here is CASSYSNYGYTF. In nucleotides, the CDR3 is TGTGCCAGTAGTTACAGTAACTATGGCTACACCTTC.

The chain is built from TRBV5-1 and TRBJ2-5; 13 nucleotides line up with TRBD2. This CDR3 spans 17 amino acids. CDR1 SGHRS and CDR2 YFSETQ come from the germline V gene. Trimming at V came to 2 bases and at J to 4 bases, leaving 8 bases not matched to a gene. In DNA, the CDR3 is TGCGCCAGCAGCTTTACCCGGACTAGCGGGAGAGGAGAGACCCAGTACTTC. Encoded protein: CASSFTRTSGRGETQYF.

A few counts support this clone. The chain combines TRBV18 with TRBJ1-5, with D hard to call. CDR1 and CDR2 (germline): KGHSH, LQKENI. With 0 bases removed from V and 4 bases from J, the gap between germline ends came to 16 bases. The CDR3 is made up of 17 amino acids. The CDR3 here is CASSPPFSNPPNQPQHF. Here the CDR3 DNA reads TGTGCCAGCTCACCACCGTTTTCTAATCCCCCTAATCAGCCCCAGCATTTT.

The chain is built from TRBV7-6 and TRBJ2-2; 7 bases match TRBD1. This CDR3 spans 16 amino acids. Germline V CDR1 and CDR2: SGHVS, FNYEAQ. Trimming removed 4 bases from V and 5 bases from J; junction bases left unmatched: 10. The CDR3 reads CASSSIRQGWTGELFF. CDR3 sequence (DNA): TGTGCCAGCAGCTCAATTCGACAGGGATGGACCGGGGAGCTGTTTTTT.

The chain has TRBV2 and TRBJ2-5, with TRBD2 matching over 9 bases. This CDR3 contains 14 residues. The germline gives CDR1 SNHLY, CDR2 FYNNEI. V was clipped by 4 bases and J by 11 bases; unmatched bases: 11. CDR3 region: CASSGVAGAGEQYF. The CDR3 DNA follows: TGTGCCAGCAGTGGAGTAGCGGGAGCGGGGGAGCAGTACTTC. Based on the CDR3 plus reference TRBV2 and TRBJ2-5, the full variable domain is EPEVTQTPSHQVTQMGQEVILRCVPISNHLYFYWYRQILGQKVEFLVSFYNNEISEKSEIFDDQFSVERPDGSNFTLKIRSTKLEDSAMYFCASSGVAGAGEQYFGPGTRLLVL.

The J gene is TRBJ2-1, the V gene TRBV18; no clear D gene. CDR1 KGHSH and CDR2 LQKENI come from the germline V gene. The CDR3 contains 14 residues. V was trimmed by 6 bases and J by 6 bases, leaving 15 bases between them. The CDR3 loop is CASSPRSPANEQFF. The CDR3 nucleotides are TGTGCCAGCTCGCCTAGGTCCCCGGCCAATGAGCAGTTCTTC.

The rearrangement uses TRBV28 and TRBJ2-3; D possibly corresponds to TRBD1 (7 bases). V shed 4 bases and J shed 3 bases, with 14 bases lying between them. CDR1 is MDHEN, CDR2 SYDVKM, per germline. The CDR3 is 15 amino acids. In nucleotides, the CDR3 is TGTGCCAGCAGTTCGACAGGGAGGAGAACAGATACGCAGTATTTT. Protein sequence: CASSSTGRRTDTQYF.

V gene TRBV29-1 combines with J gene TRBJ1-2; possible D gene TRBD1, 5 bases. The V end was cut by 0 bases, the J end by 7 bases, with 15 bases between. The CDR3 contains 14 residues. The V gene's germline CDR1 is SQVTM and CDR2 ANQGSEA. This chain's CDR3 is CSVEDYRDWGGYTF. As DNA, the CDR3 is TGCAGCGTTGAAGATTATAGGGACTGGGGTGGCTACACCTTC.

This clone was detected only a few times. The sample carries other DNA sequences with the same CDR3. The V and J genes are TRBV7-3 and TRBJ1-1; 8 bases fit TRBD1. CDR1 is SGHTA and CDR2 is FQGTGA in the germline V gene. After removal of 3 bases from V and 4 bases from J, the junction contained 1 base not matched to a gene. The CDR3 runs to 13 residues. The CDR3 DNA reads as TGTGCCAGCAGCTTCGACAGGGGCACTGAAGCTTTCTTT. It codes for CASSFDRGTEAFF.

V is TRBV28 and J is TRBJ2-7, with TRBD1 identical over 8 bases. This CDR3 comprises 13 residues. The J segment lost 6 bases and the V segment lost 3 bases, leaving 4 bases of the junction unmatched. Per germline, CDR1 MDHEN and CDR2 SYDVKM. The CDR3 loop reads CASSFPDRGEQYF. The CDR3 DNA reads as TGTGCCAGCAGTTTCCCTGACAGGGGCGAGCAGTACTTC.

The rearrangement joins TRBV7-6 to TRBJ2-7; the match to TRBD1 covers 9 bases. CDR1 SGHVS and CDR2 FNYEAQ come from the germline V gene. J lost 5 bases, V lost 3 bases, and 11 bases had no gene match. The CDR3 totals 16 residues. The CDR3 sequence is CASSLSFWGTGNEQYF. The CDR3 DNA sequence: TGTGCCAGCAGCTTGTCCTTTTGGGGGACAGGGAACGAGCAGTACTTC.

This clone was seen a handful of times. The chain carries TRBV27 and TRBJ1-2; 7 positions agree with TRBD1. CDR1 is MNHEY, CDR2 SMNVEV, per germline (reference sequence). The CDR3 runs 14 residues. J lost 8 bases, V lost 4 bases, and 10 bases had no gene match. The CDR3 loop reads CASSSNPTGAGYTF. CDR3 coding DNA: TGTGCCAGCAGTTCTAACCCTACAGGGGCGGGCTACACCTTC.

This clone occurred once. This chain links TRBV5-1 with TRBJ2-5; 7 nucleotides match TRBD2. Germline V CDR1 and CDR2: SGHRS, YFSETQ. The ends lost 4 bases at V and 1 base at J; junction bases unmatched: 22. The CDR3 covers 20 residues. This CDR3 reads CASSPSSTYHSSGVQETQYF. The CDR3 DNA reads TGCGCCAGCAGCCCATCCTCGACGTATCACTCCAGCGGGGTCCAAGAGACCCAGTACTTC.

The chain combines TRBV5-4 with TRBJ2-1, with 8 bases fitting TRBD1. Trimming removed 3 bases from V and 8 bases from J; junction bases left unmatched: 4. CDR3 length equals 13 residues. Germline-derived CDR1 and CDR2 are SGHNT and YYREEE (reference sequence). The CDR3 DNA sequence: TGTGCCAGCAGCTCGCAGGGGGCGCATGAGCAGTTCTTC. It specifies CASSSQGAHEQFF.

The chain links TRBV2 to TRBJ1-2; no reliable D call. The CDR3 contains 13 residues. V was shortened by 5 bases and J by 8 bases, with 15 bases between the two germline ends. Germline loops: CDR1 SNHLY, CDR2 FYNNEI. The CDR3 DNA reads TGTGCCAGCAGTCCCACGGGTACTTCGGGCTACACCTTC. This codes for CASSPTGTSGYTF.